The clone carrying this T cell receptor beta chain turned up a few times. Its antigen is still unknown. PCR was performed a second time for about 7 to 12 cycles using a sample-barcoded 5' primer and a J-beta primer mix. TCRdb fed the 5' RACE reads into MiXCR, producing one record per CDR3 protein. In the table there are 780,000 or so distinct CDR3 sequences, 45% to 70% of which are singletons. These data are taken from a study of blood T cells in healthy people across ages. Germline V gene sequence: CDR1 SGHRS, CDR2 YFSETQ. V was shortened by 5 bases and J by 12 bases, with 21 bases between the two germline ends. This CDR3 is built from 14 residues. Findings of the study overall: Estimates of diversity drawn from one million T cells were considered underestimates.

The TCR sequence derives from a man aged 35 to 55 in good health. The chain couples TRBV5-1 to TRBJ2-1; D unresolved. The specimen was blood. The CDR3 protein is CASRSPGSGQRQFF. The CDR3 bases are TGCGCCAGCAGGAGCCCGGGCTCCGGTCAGCGGCAGTTCTTC. Combining the CDR3 with reference TRBV5-1 and TRBJ2-1 gives the whole variable domain KAGVTQTPRYLIKTRGQQVTLSCSPISGHRSVSWYQQTPGQGLQFLFEYFSETQRNKGNFPGRFSGRQFSNSRSEMNVSTLELGDSALYLCASRSPGSGQRQFFGPGTRLTVL.